In its sample, the clone carrying this T cell receptor beta chain was seen once. Libraries were prepared by immunoSEQ multiplex PCR; TCRdb keeps only in-frame clonotypes and omits some of them. This table holds approximately 71,000 clones, about 86% found once. This entry belongs to a study of blood T cell repertoires in COVID-19. This CDR3 is built from 11 residues. Germline V CDR1 and CDR2: SGHKS, YYEKEE (reference sequence). V was shortened by 2 bases and J by 5 bases, with 4 bases between the two germline ends. The receptor was isolated from a man aged 50 to 60 with acute or convalescent COVID-19. Sequenced: peripheral blood. The V and J genes are TRBV5-5 and TRBJ2-5; no reliable D call. The CDR3 here is CASSLQETQYF. As DNA, the CDR3 is TGTGCCAGCAGCTTACAGGAGACCCAGTACTTC.